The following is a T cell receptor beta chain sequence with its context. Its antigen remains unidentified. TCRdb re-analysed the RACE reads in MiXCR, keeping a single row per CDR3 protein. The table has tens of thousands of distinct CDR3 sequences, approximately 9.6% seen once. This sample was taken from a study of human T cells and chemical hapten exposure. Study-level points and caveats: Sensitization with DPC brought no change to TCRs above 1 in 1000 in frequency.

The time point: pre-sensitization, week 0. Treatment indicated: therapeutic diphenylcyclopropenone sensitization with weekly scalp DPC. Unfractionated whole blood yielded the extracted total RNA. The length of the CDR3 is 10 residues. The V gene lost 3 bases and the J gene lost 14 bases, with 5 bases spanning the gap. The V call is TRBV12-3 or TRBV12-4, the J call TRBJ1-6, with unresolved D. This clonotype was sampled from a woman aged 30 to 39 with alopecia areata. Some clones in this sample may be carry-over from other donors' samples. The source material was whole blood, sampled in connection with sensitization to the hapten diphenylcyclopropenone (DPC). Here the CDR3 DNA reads TGTGCCAGCAGTTTTACAACCCTCCACTTT. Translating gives CASSFTTLHF.